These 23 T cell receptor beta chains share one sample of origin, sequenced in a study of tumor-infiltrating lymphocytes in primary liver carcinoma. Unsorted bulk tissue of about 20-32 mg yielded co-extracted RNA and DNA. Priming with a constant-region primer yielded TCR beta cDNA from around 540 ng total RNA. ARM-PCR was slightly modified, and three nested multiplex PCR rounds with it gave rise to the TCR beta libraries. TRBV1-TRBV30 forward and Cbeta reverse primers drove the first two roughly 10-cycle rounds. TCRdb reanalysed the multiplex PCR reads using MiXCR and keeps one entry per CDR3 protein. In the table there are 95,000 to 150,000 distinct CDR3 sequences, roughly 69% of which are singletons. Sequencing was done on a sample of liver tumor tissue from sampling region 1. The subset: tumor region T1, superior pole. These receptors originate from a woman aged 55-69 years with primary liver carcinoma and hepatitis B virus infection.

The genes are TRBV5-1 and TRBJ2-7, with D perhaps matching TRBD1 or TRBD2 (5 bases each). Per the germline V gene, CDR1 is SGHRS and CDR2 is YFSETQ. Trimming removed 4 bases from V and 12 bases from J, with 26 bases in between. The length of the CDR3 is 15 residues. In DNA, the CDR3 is TGCGCCAGCAGCCTACTAGGACGAGGGCAAGGGGTTTCGTACTTC. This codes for CASSLLGRGQGVSYF.

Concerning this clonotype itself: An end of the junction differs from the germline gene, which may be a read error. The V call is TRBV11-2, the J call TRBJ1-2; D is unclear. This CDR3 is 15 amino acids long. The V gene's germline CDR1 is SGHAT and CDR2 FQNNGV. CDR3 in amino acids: CASSLHRVDAYGYTF. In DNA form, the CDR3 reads TGTGCCAGCAGCTTACATCGGGTAGACGCCTATGGTTACACCTTC.

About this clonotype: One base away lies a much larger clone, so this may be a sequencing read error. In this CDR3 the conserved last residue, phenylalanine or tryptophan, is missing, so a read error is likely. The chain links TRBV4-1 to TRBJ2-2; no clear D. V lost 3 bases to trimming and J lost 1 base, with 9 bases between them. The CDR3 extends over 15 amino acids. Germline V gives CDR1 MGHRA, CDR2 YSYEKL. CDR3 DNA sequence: TGCGCCAGCAGCCATGGGCACAGGAACACCGGGGAGCTGTTTATT. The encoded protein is CASSHGHRNTGELFI.

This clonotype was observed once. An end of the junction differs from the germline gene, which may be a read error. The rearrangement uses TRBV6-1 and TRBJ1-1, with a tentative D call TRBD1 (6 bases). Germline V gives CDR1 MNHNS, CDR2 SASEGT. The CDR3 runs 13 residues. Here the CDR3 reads CASSDWGGTEAYF. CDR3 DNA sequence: TGTGCCAGCAGTGATTGGGGGGGCACTGAAGCTTACTTT.

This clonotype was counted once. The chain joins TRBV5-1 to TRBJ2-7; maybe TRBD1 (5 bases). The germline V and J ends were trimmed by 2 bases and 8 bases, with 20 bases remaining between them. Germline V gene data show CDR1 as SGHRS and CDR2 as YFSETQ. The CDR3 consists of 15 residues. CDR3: CASSFIGASGNKQYF. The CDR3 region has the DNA TGCGCCAGCAGCTTCATTGGGGCATCGGGTAACAAGCAGTACTTC.

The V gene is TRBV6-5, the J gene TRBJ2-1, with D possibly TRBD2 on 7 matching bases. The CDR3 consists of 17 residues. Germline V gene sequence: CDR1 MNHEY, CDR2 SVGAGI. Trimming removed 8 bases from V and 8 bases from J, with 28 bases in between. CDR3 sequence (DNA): TGTGCCAGCGGAGTCTGGGGGGGCAGAAGTGGTAGGGATGAGCAGTTCTTC. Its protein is CASGVWGGRSGRDEQFF.

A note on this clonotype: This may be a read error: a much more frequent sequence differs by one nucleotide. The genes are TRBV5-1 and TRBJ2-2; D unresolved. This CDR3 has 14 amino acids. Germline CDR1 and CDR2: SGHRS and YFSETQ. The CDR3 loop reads CATSLRVDTGELFF. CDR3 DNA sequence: TGCGCCACCAGCTTGCGCGTCGACACCGGGGAGCTGTTTTTT.

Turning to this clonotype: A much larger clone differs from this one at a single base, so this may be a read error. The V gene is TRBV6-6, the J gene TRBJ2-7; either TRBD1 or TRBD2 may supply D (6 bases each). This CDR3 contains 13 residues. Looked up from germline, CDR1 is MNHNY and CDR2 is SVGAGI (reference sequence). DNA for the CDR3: TGTACCAGCAGTCTCACGGGTGGGGGGCAGCAGTACTTC. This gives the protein CTSSLTGGGQQYF.

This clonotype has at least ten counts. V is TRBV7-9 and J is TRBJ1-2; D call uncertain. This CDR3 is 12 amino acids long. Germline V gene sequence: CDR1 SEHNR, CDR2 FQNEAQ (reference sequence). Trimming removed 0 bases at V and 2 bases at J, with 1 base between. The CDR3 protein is CASSLANYGYTF. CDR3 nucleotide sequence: TGTGCCAGCAGCTTAGCGAACTATGGCTACACCTTC.

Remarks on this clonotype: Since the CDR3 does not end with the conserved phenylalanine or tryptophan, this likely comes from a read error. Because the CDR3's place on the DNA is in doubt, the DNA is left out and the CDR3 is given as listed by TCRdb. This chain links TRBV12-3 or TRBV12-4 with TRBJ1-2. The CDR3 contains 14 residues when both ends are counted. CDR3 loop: CASSFYTTLYGYTL.

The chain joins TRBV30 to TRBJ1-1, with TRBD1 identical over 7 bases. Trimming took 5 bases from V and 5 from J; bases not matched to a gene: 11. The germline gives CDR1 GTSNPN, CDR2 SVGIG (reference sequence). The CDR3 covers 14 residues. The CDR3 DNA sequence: TGTGCCTGGGGTCGACAGGGTATGGGGACTGAAGCTTTCTTT. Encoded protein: CAWGRQGMGTEAFF.

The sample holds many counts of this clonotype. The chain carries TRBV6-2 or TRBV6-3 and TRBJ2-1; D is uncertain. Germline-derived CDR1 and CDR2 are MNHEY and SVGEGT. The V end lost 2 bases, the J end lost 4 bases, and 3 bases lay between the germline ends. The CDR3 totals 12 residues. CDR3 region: CASSYPYNEQFF. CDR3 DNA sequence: TGTGCCAGCAGTTACCCGTACAATGAGCAGTTCTTC.

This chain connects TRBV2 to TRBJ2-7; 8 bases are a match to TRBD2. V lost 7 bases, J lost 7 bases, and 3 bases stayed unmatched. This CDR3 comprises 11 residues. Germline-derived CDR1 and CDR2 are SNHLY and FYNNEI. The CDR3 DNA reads TGTGCCAGCAAGGGACTAGAGGAGCAGTACTTC. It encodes CASKGLEEQYF.

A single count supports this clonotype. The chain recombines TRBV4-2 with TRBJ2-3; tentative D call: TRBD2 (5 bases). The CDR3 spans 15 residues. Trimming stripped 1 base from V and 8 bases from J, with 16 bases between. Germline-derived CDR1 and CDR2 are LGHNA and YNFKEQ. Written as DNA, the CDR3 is TGTGCCAGCAGCCAAGGGGAACTGGCCGGAGGTACGCAGTATTTT. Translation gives CASSQGELAGGTQYF.

The CDR3 protein is CASSLGSRLMSVLREQYF. CDR3 nucleotides: TGTGCCAGCAGCTTAGGGTCCAGACTAATGTCGGTATTGCGCGAGCAGTACTTC. The V and J genes are TRBV11-2 and TRBJ2-7, with D perhaps matching TRBD2 (5 bases). Germline CDR1 SGHAT, CDR2 FQNNGV. CDR3 size: 18 residues. The V and J ends lost 1 base and 6 bases respectively, with 25 bases between them.

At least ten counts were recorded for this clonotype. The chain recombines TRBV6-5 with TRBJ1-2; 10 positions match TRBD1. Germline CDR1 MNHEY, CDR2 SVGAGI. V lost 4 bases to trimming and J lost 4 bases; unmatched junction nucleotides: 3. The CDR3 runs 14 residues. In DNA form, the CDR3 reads TGTGCCAGCAGTTCGGGACAGGGGATCTATGGCTACACCTTC. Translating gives CASSSGQGIYGYTF.

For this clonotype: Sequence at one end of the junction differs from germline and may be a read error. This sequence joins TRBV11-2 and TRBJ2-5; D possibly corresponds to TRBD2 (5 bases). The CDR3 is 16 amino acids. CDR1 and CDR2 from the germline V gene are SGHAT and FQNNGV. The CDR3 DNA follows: TGTGCCAGTAGCTACTCCCGTGATAGTGGGAGAGAGACCCAGTACTTC. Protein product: CASSYSRDSGRETQYF.

CDR3 amino acids: CASSGYGRANNEQFF. In DNA, the CDR3 is TGTGCCAGCAGTGGGTACGGGAGGGCCAACAATGAGCAGTTCTTC. The rearrangement links TRBV2 to TRBJ2-1; 8 bases align to TRBD2. The trim removed 4 bases at V and 5 bases at J, leaving 7 bases unmatched. The CDR3 is 15 residues long. Germline V gene sequence: CDR1 SNHLY, CDR2 FYNNEI.

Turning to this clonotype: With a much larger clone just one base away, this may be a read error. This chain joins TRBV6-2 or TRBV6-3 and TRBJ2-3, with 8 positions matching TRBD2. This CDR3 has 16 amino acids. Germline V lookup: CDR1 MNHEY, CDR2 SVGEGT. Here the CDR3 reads CASSYSLAAPTDTHYF. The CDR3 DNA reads TGTGCCAGCAGTTACTCACTAGCGGCGCCCACAGATACGCATTATTTT.

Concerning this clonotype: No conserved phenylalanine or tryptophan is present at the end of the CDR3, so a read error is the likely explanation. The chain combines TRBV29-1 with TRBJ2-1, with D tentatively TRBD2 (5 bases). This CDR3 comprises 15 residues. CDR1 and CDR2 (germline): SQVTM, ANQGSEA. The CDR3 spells CSVEDGIVMGNEQFS. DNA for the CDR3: TGCAGTGTTGAAGACGGGATTGTCATGGGGAATGAGCAGTTCTCC.

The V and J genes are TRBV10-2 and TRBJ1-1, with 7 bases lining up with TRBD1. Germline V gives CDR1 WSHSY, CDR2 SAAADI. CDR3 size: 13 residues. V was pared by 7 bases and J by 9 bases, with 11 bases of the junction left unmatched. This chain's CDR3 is CASNHRGYSKAFF. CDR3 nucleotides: TGCGCCAGCAATCACAGGGGATACAGTAAAGCTTTCTTT.

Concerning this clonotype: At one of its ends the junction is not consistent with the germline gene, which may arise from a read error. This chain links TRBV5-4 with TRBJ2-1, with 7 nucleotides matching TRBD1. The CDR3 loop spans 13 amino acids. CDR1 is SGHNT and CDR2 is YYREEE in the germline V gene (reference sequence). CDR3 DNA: TGTGCCAGCAGCATACAGGGGAACAATGAGCAGCTCTTC. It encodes CASSIQGNNEQLF. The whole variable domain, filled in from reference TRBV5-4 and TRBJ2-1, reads ETGVTQSPTHLIKTRGQQVTLRCSSQSGHNTVSWYQQALGQGPQFIFQYYREEENGRGNFPPRFSGLQFPNYSSELNVNALELDDSALYLCASSIQGNNEQLFGPGTRLTVL.

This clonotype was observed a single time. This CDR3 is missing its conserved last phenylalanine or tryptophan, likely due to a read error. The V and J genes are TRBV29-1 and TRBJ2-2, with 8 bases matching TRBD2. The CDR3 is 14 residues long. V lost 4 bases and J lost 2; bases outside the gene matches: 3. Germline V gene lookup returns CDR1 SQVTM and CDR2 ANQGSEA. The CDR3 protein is CSVGTSSNTGELFV. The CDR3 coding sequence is TGCAGCGTTGGGACTAGCAGTAACACCGGGGAGCTGTTTGTT.